What follows are 20 T cell receptor beta chains derived from one specimen sequenced in a study of shared clonotypes between healthy human individuals. Here immunoSEQ multiplex PCR was the method, and the copy in TCRdb shows in-frame clones only, minus some. The data hold about 2,500,000 clones, with 90% to 95% observed a single time. Sequencing was done on a sample of naive CD4+ T cells sorted from blood. Subset defined: CD45RA+ positively selected. The receptors come from a man younger than 35 in good health.

The chain couples TRBV5-1 to TRBJ1-2; the match to TRBD1 covers 10 bases. The CDR3 has 16 residues. J was trimmed by 5 bases and V by 0 bases; bases with no gene match: 7. The germline gives CDR1 SGHRS, CDR2 YFSETQ. The CDR3 nucleotides read TGCGCCAGCAGCTTGGACCCCGGGACAGGGGATTATGGCTACACCTTC. This translates into CASSLDPGTGDYGYTF. Together with reference TRBV5-1 and TRBJ1-2, the CDR3 gives the full variable domain: KAGVTQTPRYLIKTRGQQVTLSCSPISGHRSVSWYQQTPGQGLQFLFEYFSETQRNKGNFPGRFSGRQFSNSRSEMNVSTLELGDSALYLCASSLDPGTGDYGYTFGSGTRLTVV.

The chain employs TRBV27 and TRBJ2-1, with D uncertain. This CDR3 has 14 amino acids. Germline V gene sequence: CDR1 MNHEY, CDR2 SMNVEV (reference sequence). V gave up 7 bases and J gave up 2 bases, with 12 bases separating them. The CDR3 here is CASTPVGPYNEQFF. The CDR3 nucleotides read TGTGCCAGCACCCCCGTTGGCCCCTACAATGAGCAGTTCTTC.

This clone was found a few times. The rearrangement uses TRBV6-1 and TRBJ1-4; D gene uncertain. V was shortened by 5 bases and J by 7 bases, with 14 bases between the two germline ends. The germline gives CDR1 MNHNS, CDR2 SASEGT. This CDR3 region has 14 residues. CDR3 loop: CASSFDRVGEKLFF. For the CDR3, the DNA is TGTGCCAGCAGTTTCGACCGAGTCGGTGAAAAACTGTTTTTT.

V usage is TRBV2 and J usage is TRBJ1-6; TRBD1 aligns across 10 bases. V trimming: 6 bases; J trimming: 9 bases; junction bases outside the gene matches: 11. Germline values: CDR1 SNHLY, CDR2 FYNNEI. The CDR3 covers 16 residues. The CDR3 nucleotides read TGTGCCAGCAGCGCGAGACAGGGGGCGCGGGTTTCACCCCTCCACTTT. The encoded protein is CASSARQGARVSPLHF.

The chain joins TRBV7-2 to TRBJ1-2, with 8 positions matching TRBD1. This CDR3 region has 14 residues. Trimming took 7 bases from V and 2 from J; bases not matched to a gene: 6. Germline assignment: CDR1 SGHTA and CDR2 FQGNSA. The chain's CDR3 is CASTPGQANYGYTF. CDR3 coding DNA: TGTGCCAGCACCCCGGGACAGGCCAACTATGGCTACACCTTC. Full variable domain (outside the CDR3, taken from reference TRBV7-2 and TRBJ1-2): GAGVSQSPSNKVTEKGKDVELRCDPISGHTALYWYRQSLGQGLEFLIYFQGNSAPDKSGLPSDRFSAERTGGSVSTLTIQRTQQEDSAVYLCASTPGQANYGYTFGSGTRLTVV.

Comment on this clone: Other DNA sequences of this sample code for an identical CDR3. This chain joins TRBV30 and TRBJ1-6, with 9 bases fitting TRBD1. V trimming: 2 bases; J trimming: 7 bases; junction bases outside the gene matches: 3. The CDR3 is 14 amino acids. Germline lookup yields CDR1 GTSNPN and CDR2 SVGIG (reference sequence). The CDR3 protein is CAWSLDRGNSPLHF. CDR3 DNA sequence: TGTGCCTGGAGTCTGGACAGGGGCAATTCACCCCTCCACTTT.

This chain links TRBV20-1 with TRBJ1-1; D not certain. The CDR3 runs 11 residues. The V gene's germline CDR1 is DFQATT and CDR2 SNEGSKA (reference sequence). Trimming stripped 2 bases from V and 6 bases from J, with 7 bases between. The CDR3 region is CSARQVSEAFF. CDR3 in DNA: TGCAGTGCTAGACAGGTCTCTGAAGCTTTCTTT.

The chain joins TRBV6-1 to TRBJ1-4, with D perhaps matching TRBD1 (5 bases). With 10 bases removed from V and 8 bases from J, the gap between germline ends came to 14 bases. The length of the CDR3 is 12 residues. Germline values: CDR1 MNHNS, CDR2 SASEGT. CDR3 nucleotides: TGTGCCACCTCGGACCAGGGAGAAAAACTGTTTTTT. This translates into CATSDQGEKLFF.

V is TRBV19 and J is TRBJ1-5, with a possible D match to TRBD1 (5 bases). CDR1 and CDR2 from the germline V gene are LNHDA and SQIVND (reference sequence). CDR3 size: 14 residues. Trimming left V 7 bases short and J 1 base short, with 11 bases between. The CDR3 DNA sequence: TGTGCCAGTACGTCGGCAGGGAGCAATCAGCCCCAGCATTTT. Its translation is CASTSAGSNQPQHF. Full variable domain (outside the CDR3, taken from reference TRBV19 and TRBJ1-5): DGGITQSPKYLFRKEGQNVTLSCEQNLNHDAMYWYRQDPGQGLRLIYYSQIVNDFQKGDIAEGYSVSREKKESFPLTVTSAQKNPTAFYLCASTSAGSNQPQHFGDGTRLSIL.

V gene TRBV5-4 combines with J gene TRBJ2-5, with D unresolved. The CDR3 loop spans 13 amino acids. Germline V gene data show CDR1 as SGHNT and CDR2 as YYREEE (reference sequence). Trimming left V 4 bases short and J 5 bases short, with 12 bases between. The chain's CDR3 is CASSPDPRETQYF. The CDR3 nucleotides read TGTGCCAGCAGCCCCGACCCACGGGAGACCCAGTACTTC.

The J gene is TRBJ2-1, the V gene TRBV27; 13 bases fit TRBD2. The ends lost 5 bases at V and 5 bases at J; junction bases unmatched: 6. The length of the CDR3 is 16 residues. CDR1 is MNHEY, CDR2 SMNVEV, per germline (reference sequence). CDR3 coding DNA: TGTGCCAGCAGTCCATGGGGACTAGCGGGGCACAATGAGCAGTTCTTC. It translates to CASSPWGLAGHNEQFF.

The chain joins TRBV27 to TRBJ1-5; the D gene is possibly TRBD1 (5 bases). Germline-derived CDR1 and CDR2 are MNHEY and SMNVEV (reference sequence). V lost 0 bases and J lost 5, with 8 bases in between. The CDR3 contains 14 residues. As DNA, the CDR3 is TGTGCCAGCAGTTTATCTGCGGGGCATCAGCCCCAGCATTTT. Its protein product is CASSLSAGHQPQHF.

The count of this clone is one. The V and J genes are TRBV9 and TRBJ2-7, with D possibly called TRBD1 or TRBD2 (5 bases each). Germline V CDR1 and CDR2: SGDLS, YYNGEE. Trimming shortened V by 1 base and J by 5 bases, and 19 bases separated the two germline ends. The CDR3 length is 16 residues. CDR3 residues: CASSVIGENRGDEQYF. DNA for the CDR3: TGTGCCAGCAGCGTAATAGGAGAGAATAGAGGGGACGAGCAGTACTTC.

The sample holds a few counts of this clone. The chain is built from TRBV10-3 and TRBJ1-4; unclear D gene. The ends were cut back, 8 bases at V and 3 bases at J, with 10 bases in the middle. The CDR3 spans 13 residues. Germline loops: CDR1 ENHRY, CDR2 SYGVKD. The CDR3 bases are TGTGCCATCGCAAGGGAGGCTAATGAAAAACTGTTTTTT. Translated, it gives CAIAREANEKLFF.

The V and J genes are TRBV7-8 and TRBJ1-2; D is ambiguous. This CDR3 has 14 residues. The V and J ends lost 1 base and 7 bases respectively, with 13 bases between them. Looked up from germline, CDR1 is SGHVS and CDR2 is FQNEAQ. In DNA, the CDR3 is TGTGCCAGCAGCTTAGATCCCGGAAAGGCTGGCTACACCTTC. It translates to CASSLDPGKAGYTF.

This rearrangement joins TRBV7-9 to TRBJ2-5; D not resolved. The CDR3 is 11 amino acids. Germline V gene lookup returns CDR1 SEHNR and CDR2 FQNEAQ (reference sequence). V was shortened by 8 bases and J by 7 bases, with 11 bases between the two germline ends. The chain's CDR3 is CASLLYGTQYF. CDR3 nucleotide sequence: TGTGCCAGCCTTCTCTATGGGACCCAGTACTTC. The whole variable domain, remainder taken from reference TRBV7-9 and TRBJ2-5, is DTGVSQNPRHKITKRGQNVTFRCDPISEHNRLYWYRQTLGQGPEFLTYFQNEAQLEKSRLLSDRFSAERPKGSFSTLEIQRTEQGDSAMYLCASLLYGTQYFGPGTRLLVL.

The chain combines TRBV4-3 with TRBJ2-5, with TRBD1 matching over 7 bases. Germline CDR1 LGHNA, CDR2 YSLEER. The CDR3 runs to 14 residues. J gave up 5 bases and V 0 bases, and 3 bases lay outside the gene matches. The CDR3 region is CASSQETGKETQYF. Written as DNA, the CDR3 is TGCGCCAGCAGCCAAGAGACAGGGAAGGAGACCCAGTACTTC.

The chain uses TRBV5-4 and TRBJ2-1; 9 positions agree with TRBD2. Germline V gene data show CDR1 as SGHNT and CDR2 as YYREEE (reference sequence). The CDR3 sequence is 13 residues long. V was pared by 5 bases and J by 7 bases, with 4 bases of the junction left unmatched. CDR3 protein: CASSSSGINEQFF. The DNA of the CDR3 is TGTGCCAGCAGTTCTAGCGGGATAAATGAGCAGTTCTTC. Complete variable domain (other parts from reference TRBV5-4 and TRBJ2-1): ETGVTQSPTHLIKTRGQQVTLRCSSQSGHNTVSWYQQALGQGPQFIFQYYREEENGRGNFPPRFSGLQFPNYSSELNVNALELDDSALYLCASSSSGINEQFFGPGTRLTVL.

Turning to this clone: The same CDR3 can be traced to other DNA sequences in this sample. V and J are TRBV9 and TRBJ1-1; D gene unclear. With 0 bases removed from V and 0 bases from J, the gap between germline ends came to 3 bases. Per germline, CDR1 SGDLS and CDR2 YYNGEE. There are 13 residues in the CDR3. Written as DNA, the CDR3 is TGTGCCAGCAGCGTAGATCTGAACACTGAAGCTTTCTTT. Its translation is CASSVDLNTEAFF.

V and J are TRBV7-9 and TRBJ1-1; no clear D. The CDR3 spans 15 residues. The germline V gene encodes CDR1 SEHNR and CDR2 FQNEAQ (reference sequence). V was trimmed by 0 bases and J by 6 bases, leaving 14 bases between them. The CDR3 coding sequence is TGTGCCAGCAGCTTAGCAGTAGGGAGAATACCTGAAGCTTTCTTT. Translating it yields CASSLAVGRIPEAFF.